The sequence of this TCR beta chain was determined in a study of Graves' ophthalmopathy and Graves' hyperthyroidism. Study in general: Hyperthyroidism was classified as stable if no ophthalmopathy occurred within 18 months of follow-up.

Hyperthyroidism cases were recent diagnoses of under 2 months' duration in people aged 18 to 65. Enrollment excluded any patients with other autoimmune diseases, uncontrolled infections, pregnancy or lactation. This clonotype was picked up many times. As the template, RNA transcripts were used to amplify TCR beta CDR3 regions. First-round RT-PCR employed HTBI primers, with a second-round multiplex PCR after it. TCRdb re-analysed the multiplex PCR reads in MiXCR, keeping a single row per CDR3 protein. Found here are 1 million to 1.3 million distinct CDR3 sequences, roughly two fifths of them singletons; the top ten hold 11%. Source material: peripheral blood or thyroid tissue (not recorded which). This TCR came from an adult man with Graves' hyperthyroidism.

CDR3 protein: CASNIQGTRSPLHF. In DNA, the CDR3 is TGTGCCAGCAACATACAGGGGACCCGTTCGCCCCTCCACTTT. The chain carries TRBV7-2 and TRBJ1-6, with 7 positions matching TRBD1. V lost 7 bases, J lost 13 bases, and 13 bases stayed unmatched. This CDR3 comprises 14 residues. Germline CDR1 SGHTA, CDR2 FQGNSA.